This TCR beta chain was captured by sequencing in a study of long-term antiretroviral therapy in people with HIV. Sequencing relied on immunoSEQ assay v3.0, run at survey level. Each sample had sequencing targeting roughly 40,000-50,000 T-cell genomes. The data were produced by immunoSEQ multiplex PCR, yet TCRdb's version contains in-frame clones alone and is incomplete. The table has approximately 24,000 clones, roughly 77% seen once. General study findings and limits: HIV repertoires showed narrower CDR3 length ranges than controls. ART-treated samples gained diversity yet remained below transplant donor controls. Adherence to ART, viral resistance and therapy changes lacked any data.

The V end lost 6 bases, the J end lost 8 bases, and 25 bases lay between the germline ends. In germline, CDR1 is KGHSH, CDR2 LQKENI. The CDR3 extends over 17 amino acids. A remark on this clone: Its target is unknown.

The V gene is TRBV18, the J gene TRBJ1-4; no firm D call. The TCR was taken from a man aged 25-40 years with HIV. Sequencing was performed on unsorted PBMCs, taken 4.4 years after starting antiretroviral therapy. The CDR3 region has the DNA TGTGCCAGCTCCCGAACCTCCCCGCTTGTAGAGGAGGAAAAACTGTTTTTT. Translation: CASSRTSPLVEEEKLFF. The full variable domain, in which reference TRBV18 and TRBJ1-4 provide the parts outside the CDR3, is NAGVMQNPRHLVRRRGQEARLRCSPMKGHSHVYWYRQLPEEGLKFMVYLQKENIIDESGMPKERFSAEFPKEGPSILRIQQVVRGDSAAYFCASSRTSPLVEEEKLFFGSGTQLSVL.